This T cell receptor (beta chain) was obtained from a study of OX40 agonist ivuxolimab in advanced cancers. Study context: Those treated in dose escalation had hepatocellular carcinoma, melanoma, renal cell cancer or head and neck cancer. Prior checkpoint blockade (anti-PD-1, anti-PD-L1 or anti-CTLA-4) was permitted; about 40% had it. General study results and limits: CD8+ T cells were the subset that, on average, had more expanded clones than CD4+.

Patients were ineligible given autoimmune disease history or systemic immunosuppression. The CDR3 extends over 17 amino acids. CDR1 and CDR2 from the germline V gene are SGHRS and YFSETQ. J gave up 5 bases and V 4 bases, and 8 bases lay outside the gene matches. Concerning this clone itself: The antigen remains undetermined.

Generated by immunoSEQ multiplex PCR, the TCRdb table keeps only in-frame clones and is missing some. The data hold about 59,000 clones, with about 87% observed a single time. The chain has TRBV5-1 and TRBJ2-2, with TRBD2 identical over 13 bases. The source material was CD4+ or CD8+ T cells sorted from blood, sampled in a trial of the OX40 agonist ivuxolimab. This receptor was identified in an adult with an advanced solid tumor such as melanoma, head and neck, liver or kidney cancer. In DNA form, the CDR3 reads TGCGCCAGCAGCGTTGGACTAGCGGGGGCAGGGACCGGGGAGCTGTTTTTT. Protein: CASSVGLAGAGTGELFF.